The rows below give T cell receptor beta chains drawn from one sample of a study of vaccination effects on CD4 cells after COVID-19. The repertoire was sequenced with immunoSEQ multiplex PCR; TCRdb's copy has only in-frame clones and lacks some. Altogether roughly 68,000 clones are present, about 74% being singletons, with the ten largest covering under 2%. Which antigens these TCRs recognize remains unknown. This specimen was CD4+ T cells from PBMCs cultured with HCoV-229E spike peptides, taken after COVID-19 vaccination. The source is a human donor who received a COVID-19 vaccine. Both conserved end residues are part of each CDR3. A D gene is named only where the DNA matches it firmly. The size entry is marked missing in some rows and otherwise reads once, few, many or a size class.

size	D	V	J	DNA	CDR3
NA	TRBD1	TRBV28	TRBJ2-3	TGTGCCAGCAGTTTATTGGGACAGGGAGTGTTCGGAGATACGCAGTATTTT	CASSLLGQGVFGDTQYF
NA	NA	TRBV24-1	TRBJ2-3	TGTGCCACCAGTGATTTGTCGGGGGGCACAGATACGCAGTATTTT	CATSDLSGGTDTQYF
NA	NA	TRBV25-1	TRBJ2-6	TGTGCCAGCAGTGAATTTGCTGGGGCCAACGTCCTGACTTTC	CASSEFAGANVLTF
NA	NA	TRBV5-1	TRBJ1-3	TGCGCCAGCAGCTTGGACCCCGGGACGGGCGGAAACACCATATATTTT	CASSLDPGTGGNTIYF
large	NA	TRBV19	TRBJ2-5	TGTGCCAGTAGTCTGGGGGCCTGGGAGACCCAGTACTTC	CASSLGAWETQYF
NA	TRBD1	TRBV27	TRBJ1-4	TGTGCCAGCAGTTTAGGACAGGGCCGCGAAAAACTGTTTTTT	CASSLGQGREKLFF
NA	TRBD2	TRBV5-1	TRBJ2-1	TGCGCCAGCAGCCCCCTAGCGGGACCCTCCTACAATGAGCAGTTCTTC	CASSPLAGPSYNEQFF
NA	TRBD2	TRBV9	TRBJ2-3	TGTGCCAGCAGCGTAATCCAGCGGGGGGACACAGATACGCAGTATTTT	CASSVIQRGDTDTQYF
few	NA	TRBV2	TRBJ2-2	TGTGCCAGCAGTGAAGCCTTGTCCGGGGAGCTGTTTTTT	CASSEALSGELFF
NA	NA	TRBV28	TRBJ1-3	TGTGCCAGCAGTTTATTTGGCAGGGGTGGAAACACCATATATTTT	CASSLFGRGGNTIYF
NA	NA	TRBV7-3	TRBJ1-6	TGTGCCAGCAGCATGTATGGGGACAAATCTTCACCCCTCCACTTT	CASSMYGDKSSPLHF
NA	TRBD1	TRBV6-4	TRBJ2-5	TGTGCCAGCAGTGTCAGGACAGGGGAGAGGGAGACCCAGTACTTC	CASSVRTGERETQYF
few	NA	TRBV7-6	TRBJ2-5	TGTGCCAGCAGCTTATTCACGGGGCCCCTAGAGACCCAGTACTTC	CASSLFTGPLETQYF
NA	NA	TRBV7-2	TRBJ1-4	TGTGCCAGCAGCACCGAGACAGTATTCACTAATGAAAAACTGTTTTTT	CASSTETVFTNEKLFF
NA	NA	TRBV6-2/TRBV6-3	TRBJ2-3	TGTGCCAGCAGTCAAGGGGAGGGGGGCACAGATACGCAGTATTTT	CASSQGEGGTDTQYF
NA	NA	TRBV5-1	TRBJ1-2	TGCGCCAGCAGCTTGGAGTTCAGCGGTTTCTATGGCTACACCTTC	CASSLEFSGFYGYTF
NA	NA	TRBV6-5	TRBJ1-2	TGTGCCAGCTGGGACTATGGCTACACCTTC	CASWDYGYTF
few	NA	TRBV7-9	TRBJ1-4	TGTGCCAGCAGCTTAGCCCGGACAGCTAATGAAAAACTGTTTTTT	CASSLARTANEKLFF
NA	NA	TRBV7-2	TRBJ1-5	TGTGCCAGCAGCTTTGTAAATCAGCCCCAGCATTTT	CASSFVNQPQHF
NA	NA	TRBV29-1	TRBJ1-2	TGCAGCGTTGGTCAACAGTTCGGAGGCTACACCTTC	CSVGQQFGGYTF
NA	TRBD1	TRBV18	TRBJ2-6	TGTGCCAGCTCACCACTGGCCAGGGGGCCCTCTGGGGCCAACGTCCTGACTTTC	CASSPLARGPSGANVLTF
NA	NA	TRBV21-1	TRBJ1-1	TGTGCCAGCAGCGGGGACAGGGCGTTCGGCACTGAAGCTTTCTTT	CASSGDRAFGTEAFF
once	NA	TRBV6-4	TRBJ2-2	TGTGCCAGCAGGACGACAGGAGCTGGCACCGGGGAGCTGTTTTTT	CASRTTGAGTGELFF
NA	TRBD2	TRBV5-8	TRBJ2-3	TGTGCCAGCCCATTGGGACTAGCGGGGGGTTCAAGTCCCACAGATACGCAGTATTTT	CASPLGLAGGSSPTDTQYF
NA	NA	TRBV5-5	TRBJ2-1	TGTGCCAGCAGCTTGAGGGGGGAGTCTGAGCAGTTCTTC	CASSLRGESEQFF
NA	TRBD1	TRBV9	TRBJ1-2	TGTGCCAGCAGCCCCGGGACAGGGACTGGCTACACCTTC	CASSPGTGTGYTF
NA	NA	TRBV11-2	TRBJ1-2	TGTGCCAGCAGCTCTAGAGTGACACCAAGCTATGGCTACACCTTC	CASSSRVTPSYGYTF
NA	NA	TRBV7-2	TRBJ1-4	TGTGCCAGCAGCTTAGTACAGGGCGGCGAAAAACTGTTTTTT	CASSLVQGGEKLFF
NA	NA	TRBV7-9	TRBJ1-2	TGTGCCAGCAGCTTTGACGGTCCCCTATATGGCTACACCTTC	CASSFDGPLYGYTF
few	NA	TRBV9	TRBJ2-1	TGTGCCAGCAGCGCGGACGGGAGCTCCTACAATGAGCAGTTCTTC	CASSADGSSYNEQFF
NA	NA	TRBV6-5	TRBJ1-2	TGTGCCAGCAGGGTAGACCCTAACTATGGCTACACCTTC	CASRVDPNYGYTF
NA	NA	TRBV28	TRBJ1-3	TGTGCCAGCAGTGTTCCGGTCTCTCCCTCTGGAAACACCATATATTTT	CASSVPVSPSGNTIYF
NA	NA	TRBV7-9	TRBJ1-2	TGTGCCAGCAGCTTAAAGCCGGGCTATGGCTACACCTTC	CASSLKPGYGYTF
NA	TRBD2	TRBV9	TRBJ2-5	TGTGCCAGCAGCGTAGGAGGACTAGCGGGGCAAGAGACCCAGTACTTC	CASSVGGLAGQETQYF
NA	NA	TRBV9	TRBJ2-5	TGTGCCAGCAGCACGAGACCACATGGGGGAGAGACCCAGTACTTC	CASSTRPHGGETQYF
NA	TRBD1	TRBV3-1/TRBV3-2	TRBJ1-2	TGTGCCAGCAGCCTTCAGGGGGCAAGGGACTATGGCTACACCTTC	CASSLQGARDYGYTF
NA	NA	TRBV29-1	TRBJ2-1	TGCAGCGTTGATGGCCAGGGGACCTACAATGAGCAGTTCTTC	CSVDGQGTYNEQFF
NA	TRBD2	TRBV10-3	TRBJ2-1	TGTGCCATGGGGGGGGGACTCGGCTACAATGAGCAGTTCTTC	CAMGGGLGYNEQFF
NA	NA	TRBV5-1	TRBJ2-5	TGCGCCAGCAGCTTGTTGTCGGAAGAGACCCAGTACTTC	CASSLLSEETQYF
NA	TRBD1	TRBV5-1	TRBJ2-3	TGCGCCAGCAGCTTGAGGGACAGGAACATATGGCCAGATACGCAGTATTTT	CASSLRDRNIWPDTQYF
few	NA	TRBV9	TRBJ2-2	TGTGCCAGCAGCGTAGGGGAAGGCACCGGGGAGCTGTTTTTT	CASSVGEGTGELFF
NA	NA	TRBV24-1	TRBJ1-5	TGTGCCACCAGTGATACTTTTCAGCCCCAGCATTTT	CATSDTFQPQHF